This T cell receptor beta chain was identified during a study of blood T cell repertoires in COVID-19. In the original processing: Amplification of reference gene primers provided the estimated nucleated cell counts. Libraries were prepared by immunoSEQ multiplex PCR; TCRdb keeps only in-frame clonotypes and omits some of them. Clonal size and the V and J genes are those of that table, whereas D and trimming came from the DNA. The sample yields 250,000 to 350,000 clones, around 88% seen once. CDR1 is MNHNY, CDR2 SVGAGI, per germline (reference sequence). The V and J ends lost 7 bases and 5 bases respectively, with 16 bases between them. The CDR3 runs 14 residues.

The J gene is TRBJ2-3, the V gene TRBV6-6, with D perhaps TRBD1 (6 bases). This clonotype was obtained from a woman aged 25-40 years who had recovered from COVID-19. The sequenced material came from peripheral blood. The CDR3 loop reads CASNEQGLEDTQYF. The CDR3, as DNA: TGTGCCAGCAACGAGCAGGGGCTGGAAGATACGCAGTATTTT.